These T cell receptor beta chains were read from a single sample in a study of blood T cell repertoires in COVID-19. Only in-frame clones appear in the TCRdb table, and some are missing; sequencing was by immunoSEQ multiplex PCR. The sample has over 150,000 clones, roughly 81% seen once; the top ten hold about 1%. Sequencing input: peripheral blood. The receptors shown here come from a man in his forties or fifties with acute or convalescent COVID-19. The CDR3 runs from the conserved cysteine through the conserved F or W. The D gene is left open where the match is weak. Size tells how often a clone was seen (once, few, many) or the class of an expanded clone, and some rows leave it out.

j_call: TRBJ2-1
d_call: .
v_call: TRBV2
clone_size: .
cdr3_aa: CASSSQDNEQFF
cdr3_nt: TGTGCCAGCAGTTCCCAGGACAATGAGCAGTTCTTC

j_call: TRBJ2-5
d_call: .
v_call: TRBV20-1
clone_size: .
cdr3_aa: CSASILIQETQYF
cdr3_nt: TGCAGTGCTAGTATACTAATCCAAGAGACCCAGTACTTC

j_call: TRBJ1-2
d_call: .
v_call: TRBV5-5
clone_size: few
cdr3_aa: CASSLDGGLNYGYTF
cdr3_nt: TGTGCCAGCAGCTTGGATGGGGGGTTGAACTATGGCTACACCTTC

j_call: TRBJ1-2
d_call: .
v_call: TRBV10-3
clone_size: .
cdr3_aa: CAISESTQRGYTF
cdr3_nt: TGTGCCATCAGTGAGTCGACCCAGAGGGGCTACACCTTC

j_call: TRBJ2-1
d_call: TRBD2
v_call: TRBV5-1
clone_size: .
cdr3_aa: CASSLVGLAPYEQFF
cdr3_nt: TGCGCCAGCAGCTTGGTGGGACTAGCGCCTTATGAGCAGTTCTTC

j_call: TRBJ1-4
d_call: .
v_call: TRBV29-1
clone_size: .
cdr3_aa: CSVSKPGRVYEKLFF
cdr3_nt: TGCAGCGTTTCCAAGCCCGGCAGGGTCTATGAAAAACTGTTTTTT

j_call: TRBJ1-2
d_call: TRBD1
v_call: TRBV27
clone_size: .
cdr3_aa: CASSLLRAGGSYGYTF
cdr3_nt: TGTGCCAGCAGTTTACTCCGGGCAGGGGGCAGCTATGGCTACACCTTC

j_call: TRBJ2-5
d_call: .
v_call: TRBV14
clone_size: .
cdr3_aa: CASSQLQGRGQETQYF
cdr3_nt: TGTGCCAGCAGCCAACTGCAGGGTAGGGGGCAAGAGACCCAGTACTTC

j_call: TRBJ1-5
d_call: .
v_call: TRBV19
clone_size: once
cdr3_aa: CASSGAINQPQHF
cdr3_nt: TGTGCCAGTAGTGGGGCAATCAATCAGCCCCAGCATTTT

j_call: TRBJ2-3
d_call: .
v_call: TRBV4-1
clone_size: .
cdr3_aa: CASSQVTSTDTQYF
cdr3_nt: TGCGCCAGCAGCCAAGTGACTAGCACAGATACGCAGTATTTT

j_call: TRBJ2-5
d_call: TRBD1
v_call: TRBV9
clone_size: .
cdr3_aa: CASSVGTGRYTQYF
cdr3_nt: TGTGCCAGCTCCGTAGGGACAGGGAGATATACCCAGTACTTC

j_call: TRBJ2-1
d_call: TRBD2
v_call: TRBV13
clone_size: .
cdr3_aa: CASSPGLARSYNEQFF
cdr3_nt: TGTGCCAGCAGCCCGGGACTAGCGAGATCCTACAATGAGCAGTTCTTC

j_call: TRBJ1-2
d_call: .
v_call: TRBV4-2
clone_size: .
cdr3_aa: CASSQTGTNYGYTF
cdr3_nt: TGTGCCAGCAGCCAAACGGGGACTAACTATGGCTACACCTTC

j_call: TRBJ1-2
d_call: TRBD1
v_call: TRBV5-4
clone_size: .
cdr3_aa: CASSVDRAYGYTF
cdr3_nt: TGTGCCAGCAGCGTGGACAGGGCCTATGGCTACACCTTC

j_call: TRBJ1-2
d_call: TRBD1
v_call: TRBV7-9
clone_size: .
cdr3_aa: CASSLWDRDGYTF
cdr3_nt: TGTGCCAGCAGCTTATGGGACAGGGATGGCTACACCTTC

j_call: TRBJ1-5
d_call: TRBD1
v_call: TRBV23-1
clone_size: .
cdr3_aa: CASSPEDRGLEKPQHF
cdr3_nt: TGCGCCAGCAGTCCCGAGGACAGGGGGCTGGAAAAGCCCCAGCATTTT